These 27 T cell receptor beta chains were all obtained from the same sample, sequenced in a study of T-cell memory formation after mild COVID-19. MiXCR, applied by TCRdb to the 5' RACE reads, yields one record per CDR3 protein. This sample has about 340,000 distinct CDR3 sequences, with around an eighth found just once. Sequencing was performed on PBMCs or a T cell subset sorted from them (not recorded which). These receptors came from a man in his late teens or twenties who had mild COVID-19 (a few samples of this study predate the infection). Cell type and time point are not known.

Ten or more counts support this clonotype. The V gene is TRBV12-3 or TRBV12-4, the J gene TRBJ2-1; no reliable D call. There are 13 residues in the CDR3. Trimming stripped 3 bases from V and 6 bases from J, with 9 bases between. The CDR3 loop reads CASSFWGGNEQFF. The DNA of the CDR3 is TGTGCCAGCAGTTTTTGGGGTGGCAATGAGCAGTTCTTC.

The chain couples TRBV5-1 to TRBJ2-3; TRBD1 might be the D (5 bases). CDR1 and CDR2 (germline): SGHRS, YFSETQ. The CDR3 covers 17 residues. The V and J ends lost 4 bases and 2 bases respectively, with 20 bases between them. This CDR3 is CASSPRQLVGLTDTQYF. The CDR3 DNA follows: TGCGCCAGCAGCCCCCGACAGCTAGTGGGCCTCACAGATACGCAGTATTTT.

This chain joins TRBV19 and TRBJ1-1; D remains ambiguous. Germline assignment: CDR1 LNHDA and CDR2 SQIVND (reference sequence). Trimming removed 4 bases at V and 1 base at J, with 7 bases between. The length of the CDR3 is 13 residues. CDR3 DNA sequence: TGTGCCAGTAGTACGAGGCCGAACACTGAAGCTTTCTTT. Protein product: CASSTRPNTEAFF.

This clonotype occurred many times. The chain couples TRBV4-2 to TRBJ2-1; 10 bases align to TRBD2. Germline lookup yields CDR1 LGHNA and CDR2 YNFKEQ. The junction had 11 bases not matched to a gene; V was cut back by 4 bases and J by 8 bases. The CDR3 sequence is 16 residues long. The CDR3 nucleotides are TGTGCCAGCAGCCCCCCGGGGCTAGCGGGGGATTATGAGCAGTTCTTC. Amino acid sequence: CASSPPGLAGDYEQFF.

There are a few counts of this clonotype. The chain is built from TRBV4-3 and TRBJ2-2, with unresolved D. Trimming removed 2 bases at V and 4 bases at J, with 11 bases between. The CDR3 totals 15 residues. CDR1 is LGHNA and CDR2 is YSLEER in the germline V gene. The CDR3 protein is CASSQYEGLTGELFF. CDR3 bases: TGCGCCAGCAGCCAATATGAAGGTCTCACCGGGGAGCTGTTTTTT.

The gene calls are TRBV20-1 and TRBJ1-1; 10 bases line up with TRBD1. V was pared by 1 base and J by 6 bases, with 2 bases of the junction left unmatched. Germline V gene data show CDR1 as DFQATT and CDR2 as SNEGSKA (reference sequence). This CDR3 has 13 residues. CDR3 amino acids: CSARGDRGPEAFF. The CDR3 bases are TGCAGTGCTAGAGGGGACAGGGGTCCTGAAGCTTTCTTT.

This clonotype occurred a few times. The V and J genes are TRBV18 and TRBJ2-7; TRBD2 is a possible D gene (5 bases). V dropped 0 bases and J dropped 3 bases, with 15 bases sitting between them. Germline V CDR1 and CDR2: KGHSH, LQKENI. This CDR3 contains 16 residues. In DNA form, the CDR3 reads TGTGCCAGCTCACCACCGTTCCGCAGGAGGAACTACGAGCAGTACGTC. This encodes CASSPPFRRRNYEQYV.

The chain joins TRBV6-6 to TRBJ2-7; D might be TRBD2 (5 bases). The length of the CDR3 is 13 residues. Germline CDR1 and CDR2: MNHNY and SVGAGI (reference sequence). DNA for the CDR3: TGTGCCAGCAGTTACGGTGTTCGGGAACACCTCAAGGTC. Protein: CASSYGVREHLKV.

This clonotype was recorded a few times. The chain couples TRBV6-5 to TRBJ2-1; D is possibly TRBD2 (5 bases). Germline CDR1 reads MNHEY; CDR2 reads SVGAGI. The V and J ends lost 4 bases and 4 bases respectively, with 17 bases between them. The CDR3 is made up of 16 amino acids. The CDR3 region has the DNA TGTGCCAGCAGTTCTCCGGGGAGATCGGTATACAATGAGCAGTTCTTC. Its translation: CASSSPGRSVYNEQFF.

This clonotype occurred many times. The chain joins TRBV4-3 to TRBJ2-3; TRBD2 aligns across 11 bases. In germline, CDR1 is LGHNA, CDR2 YSLEER. V lost 1 base to trimming and J lost 5 bases; unmatched junction nucleotides: 8. CDR3 length: 17 amino acids. The CDR3 reads CASSQVLAGGPGDTQYF. The CDR3 coding sequence is TGCGCCAGCAGCCAAGTCCTAGCGGGGGGCCCCGGAGATACGCAGTATTTT.

J is TRBJ2-3 and V is TRBV7-9, with D perhaps being TRBD1 or TRBD2 (5 bases each). The V gene's germline CDR1 is SEHNR and CDR2 FQNEAQ (reference sequence). The V gene lost 5 bases and the J gene lost 4 bases, with 13 bases spanning the gap. The CDR3 spans 14 residues. The CDR3 loop is CASSTPGTADTQYF. The DNA for the CDR3 is TGTGCCAGCAGCACTCCGGGGACGGCAGATACGCAGTATTTT.

This clonotype was counted a few times. V and J are TRBV7-2 and TRBJ2-5; 7 nucleotides agree with TRBD2. With 1 base clipped from V and 9 bases from J, the junction kept 11 bases outside the gene matches. The CDR3 is 15 amino acids. Germline V gives CDR1 SGHTA, CDR2 FQGNSA. The CDR3 is CASSLDGTTREAQYF. The CDR3 bases are TGTGCCAGCAGCTTAGACGGGACTACCAGGGAGGCCCAGTACTTC.

In its sample, this clonotype was seen a few times. The V and J genes are TRBV7-2 and TRBJ1-2; possible D gene TRBD1, 6 bases. Trimming shortened V by 3 bases and J by 0 bases, and 17 bases separated the two germline ends. Germline V CDR1 and CDR2: SGHTA, FQGNSA. The CDR3 contains 17 residues. The CDR3 DNA is TGTGCCAGCAGCTTTACTAGCTCAGGGGTCACTAACTATGGCTACACCTTC. Protein product: CASSFTSSGVTNYGYTF.

The chain couples TRBV10-2 to TRBJ2-1, with D perhaps TRBD1 or TRBD2 (5 bases each). V was shortened by 7 bases and J by 4 bases, with 20 bases between the two germline ends. This CDR3 is built from 16 residues. Germline lookup yields CDR1 WSHSY and CDR2 SAAADI. The CDR3: CASNHPQGALYNEQFF. The CDR3, as DNA: TGCGCCAGCAACCACCCGCAGGGAGCCCTTTACAATGAGCAGTTCTTC.

V usage is TRBV12-3 or TRBV12-4 and J usage is TRBJ1-4; no definite D call. Between the trimmed V and J ends, which lost 3 bases and 11 bases, there was a span of 16 bases. CDR3 length equals 14 residues. This CDR3 reads CASSLEHGGRKLFF. CDR3 nucleotides: TGTGCCAGCAGTTTGGAACACGGAGGTCGGAAACTGTTTTTT.

V is TRBV5-1 and J is TRBJ1-4; D is perhaps TRBD1 (5 bases). Deletions cut 3 bases from V and 0 bases from J, with 12 bases between. The CDR3 has 16 amino acids. The germline V gene has CDR1 SGHRS and CDR2 YFSETQ. In DNA, the CDR3 is TGCGCCAGCAGCTACACCGGGGCAGCAACTAATGAAAAACTGTTTTTT. Translated, it gives CASSYTGAATNEKLFF. Full variable domain (remainder filled in from reference TRBV5-1 and TRBJ1-4): KAGVTQTPRYLIKTRGQQVTLSCSPISGHRSVSWYQQTPGQGLQFLFEYFSETQRNKGNFPGRFSGRQFSNSRSEMNVSTLELGDSALYLCASSYTGAATNEKLFFGSGTQLSVL.

The chain uses TRBV4-1 and TRBJ1-4; D uncertain. The CDR3 consists of 16 residues. Germline lookup yields CDR1 MGHRA and CDR2 YSYEKL. The germline V and J ends were trimmed by 3 bases and 6 bases, with 17 bases remaining between them. The CDR3 DNA follows: TGCGCCAGCAGCCACAGTCTTTTCGGAAGCGATGAAAAACTGTTTTTT. It codes for CASSHSLFGSDEKLFF.

The rearrangement joins TRBV27 to TRBJ1-2; D is ambiguous. The CDR3 is 15 residues long. Germline values: CDR1 MNHEY, CDR2 SMNVEV (reference sequence). Trimming left V 1 base short and J 7 bases short, with 16 bases between. The CDR3, as DNA: TGTGCCAGCAGTTTATTCCCCGGGCTAGAGGGTGGCTACACCTTC. As protein: CASSLFPGLEGGYTF.

The chain links TRBV20-1 to TRBJ2-1, with D possibly matching TRBD2 (7 bases). Germline assignment: CDR1 DFQATT and CDR2 SNEGSKA (reference sequence). The CDR3 contains 14 residues. Trimming took 5 bases from V and 8 from J, leaving 19 bases between them. The CDR3 spells CSALEAGAKDEQFF. DNA for the CDR3: TGCAGTGCTTTAGAGGCGGGGGCGAAGGATGAGCAGTTCTTC.

V usage is TRBV6-2 or TRBV6-3 and J usage is TRBJ2-5; tentatively, D is TRBD1 or TRBD2 (6 bases each). This CDR3 comprises 16 residues. From germline, CDR1 is MNHEY and CDR2 SVGEGT. The ends were cut back, 7 bases at V and 8 bases at J, with 26 bases in the middle. CDR3 DNA sequence: TGTGCCAGCACCCACGGAGGGGGTCTCACCCTCGAAACCCAGTACTTC. It translates to CASTHGGGLTLETQYF.

V and J are TRBV6-2 or TRBV6-3 and TRBJ2-5; D is perhaps TRBD2 (6 bases). V gave up 8 bases and J gave up 5 bases, with 12 bases separating them. Germline V gene data show CDR1 as MNHEY and CDR2 as SVGEGT. The CDR3 is 12 residues long. CDR3 protein: CASGGIGETQYF. The CDR3 nucleotides are TGTGCCAGCGGAGGGATTGGTGAGACCCAGTACTTC.

This clonotype was detected a few times. This chain uses TRBV7-3 with TRBJ1-2; unclear D gene. The CDR3 is made up of 14 amino acids. The V and J ends lost 0 bases and 8 bases respectively, with 13 bases between them. Looked up from germline, CDR1 is SGHTA and CDR2 is FQGTGA. The CDR3 nucleotides read TGTGCCAGCAGCTTAACTGGTTGGCGTACGGGCTACACCTTC. This translates into CASSLTGWRTGYTF.

Comment on this clonotype: The junction does not match germline at one end; this may be a read error. The chain is built from TRBV25-1 and TRBJ1-2, with unresolved D. The CDR3 totals 13 residues. Germline CDR1 and CDR2: MGHDK and SYGVNS. The CDR3 reads CASSGISVDHQLF. The DNA of the CDR3 is TGTGCCAGCAGTGGAATCAGCGTCGATCATCAACTTTTC.

In this sample, this clonotype turned up a few times. The chain couples TRBV4-3 to TRBJ1-1; D gene uncertain. V was clipped by 0 bases and J by 5 bases, with 10 bases between them. CDR3 length equals 14 residues. Germline loops: CDR1 LGHNA, CDR2 YSLEER. In nucleotides, the CDR3 is TGCGCCAGCAGCCAAGATTGGAAGAGGACTGAAGCTTTCTTT. As protein: CASSQDWKRTEAFF.

DNA of the CDR3: TGTGCCAGCAATAACCGGGACAAAAATGAAAAACTGTTTTTT. Translated, it gives CASNNRDKNEKLFF. The chain carries TRBV2 and TRBJ1-4, with D possibly TRBD1 on 6 matching bases. V lost 7 bases and J lost 5, with 14 bases in between. CDR3 size: 14 residues. CDR1 is SNHLY and CDR2 is FYNNEI in the germline V gene. The variable domain in full, with the rest retrieved from reference TRBV2 and TRBJ1-4, is EPEVTQTPSHQVTQMGQEVILRCVPISNHLYFYWYRQILGQKVEFLVSFYNNEISEKSEIFDDQFSVERPDGSNFTLKIRSTKLEDSAMYFCASNNRDKNEKLFFGSGTQLSVL.

The V call is TRBV5-1, the J call TRBJ1-1, with TRBD1 identical over 7 bases. The CDR3 spans 15 residues. The germline CDR1 and CDR2 sequences are SGHRS and YFSETQ. V dropped 5 bases and J dropped 0; count of bases not matched to a gene: 7. This chain's CDR3 is CASSGPGQLNTEAFF. The CDR3, as DNA: TGCGCCAGCAGTGGACCGGGACAGCTGAACACTGAAGCTTTCTTT. The whole variable domain, filled in from reference TRBV5-1 and TRBJ1-1, reads KAGVTQTPRYLIKTRGQQVTLSCSPISGHRSVSWYQQTPGQGLQFLFEYFSETQRNKGNFPGRFSGRQFSNSRSEMNVSTLELGDSALYLCASSGPGQLNTEAFFGQGTRLTVV.

V usage is TRBV12-3 or TRBV12-4 and J usage is TRBJ2-5; 8 positions match TRBD1. V was pared by 7 bases and J by 4 bases, with 8 bases of the junction left unmatched. This CDR3 has 14 amino acids. The DNA of the CDR3 is TGTGCCAGCACTCTGGCAGGGGGCGGAGAGACCCAGTACTTC. Protein product: CASTLAGGGETQYF.